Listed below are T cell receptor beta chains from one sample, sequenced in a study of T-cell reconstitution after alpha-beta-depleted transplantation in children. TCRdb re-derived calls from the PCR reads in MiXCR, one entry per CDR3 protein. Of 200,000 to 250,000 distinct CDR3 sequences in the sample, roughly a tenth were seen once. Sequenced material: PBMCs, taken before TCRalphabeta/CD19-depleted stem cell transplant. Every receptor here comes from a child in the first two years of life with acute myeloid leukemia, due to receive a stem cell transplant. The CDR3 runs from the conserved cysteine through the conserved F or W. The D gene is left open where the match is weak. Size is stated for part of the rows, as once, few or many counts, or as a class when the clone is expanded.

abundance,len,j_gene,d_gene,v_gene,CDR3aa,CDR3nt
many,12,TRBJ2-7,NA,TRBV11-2,CASSLNRDEQYF,TGTGCCAGCAGCTTGAATCGGGACGAGCAGTACTTC
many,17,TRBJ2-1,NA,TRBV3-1,CASSQDAALASYNEQFF,TGTGCCAGCAGCCAAGACGCCGCGCTAGCATCCTACAATGAGCAGTTCTTC
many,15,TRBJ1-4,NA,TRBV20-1,CSARDRRAFNEKLFF,TGCAGTGCTAGAGATAGAAGGGCGTTTAATGAAAAACTGTTTTTT
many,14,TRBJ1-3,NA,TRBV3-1,CASEDSSSGNTIYF,TGTGCCAGTGAAGACAGCAGCTCTGGAAACACCATATATTTT
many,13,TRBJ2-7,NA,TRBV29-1,CSVAGANSGEQYF,TGCAGCGTAGCTGGCGCGAATTCGGGGGAGCAGTACTTC
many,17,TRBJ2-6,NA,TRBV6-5,CASSYGTSTSGANVLTF,TGTGCCAGCAGTTACGGGACAAGTACCTCTGGGGCCAACGTCCTGACTTTC
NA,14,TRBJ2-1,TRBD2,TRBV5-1,CASRGLAGGDEQFF,TGCGCCAGCCGCGGACTAGCGGGAGGGGATGAGCAGTTCTTC
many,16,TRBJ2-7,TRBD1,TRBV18,CASSPTETGGEGEQYF,TGTGCCAGCTCACCCACCGAGACAGGGGGTGAGGGTGAGCAGTACTTC
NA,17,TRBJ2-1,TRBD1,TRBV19,CASSPQLGQISYNEQFF,TGTGCCAGTAGTCCCCAACTGGGACAGATTTCCTACAATGAGCAGTTCTTC
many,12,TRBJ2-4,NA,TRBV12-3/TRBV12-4,CASSLARGIQYF,TGTGCCAGCAGTTTGGCTAGAGGCATTCAGTACTTC
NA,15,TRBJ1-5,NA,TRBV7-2,CASSFVGTANQPQHF,TGTGCCAGCAGCTTCGTTGGGACGGCAAATCAGCCCCAGCATTTT
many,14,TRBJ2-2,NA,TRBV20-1,CSATDSSNTGELFF,TGCAGTGCTACGGACAGTTCGAACACCGGGGAGCTGTTTTTT
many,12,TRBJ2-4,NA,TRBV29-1,CSVVSGDGIQYF,TGCAGCGTTGTTTCCGGGGACGGAATTCAGTACTTC
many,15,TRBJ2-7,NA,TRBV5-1,CASSPQTRKGYEQYF,TGCGCCAGCAGCCCCCAGACTAGGAAAGGCTACGAGCAGTACTTC
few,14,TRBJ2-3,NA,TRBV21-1,CASSRAGDTDTQYF,TGTGCCAGCAGCAGGGCAGGGGACACAGATACGCAGTATTTT
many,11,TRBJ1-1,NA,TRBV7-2,CASSPQSAAFF,TGTGCCAGCAGCCCTCAGTCAGCAGCTTTCTTT
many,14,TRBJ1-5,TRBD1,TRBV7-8,CASVPTGGGQPQHF,TGTGCCAGCGTCCCAACAGGGGGCGGTCAGCCCCAGCATTTT
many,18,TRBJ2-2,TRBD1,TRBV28,CASSLWPSPTGVRRELFF,TGTGCCAGCAGTTTATGGCCCTCTCCGACAGGGGTTAGACGGGAGCTGTTTTTT
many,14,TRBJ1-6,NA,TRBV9,CASSVASGRSPLHF,TGTGCCAGCAGCGTAGCTTCGGGGAGATCACCCCTCCACTTT
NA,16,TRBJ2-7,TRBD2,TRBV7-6,CASSFQGRGAVYEQYF,TGTGCCAGCAGCTTTCAGGGGCGGGGGGCGGTATACGAGCAGTACTTC
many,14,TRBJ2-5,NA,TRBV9,CASSVAANWETQYF,TGTGCCAGCAGCGTAGCGGCTAATTGGGAGACCCAGTACTTC
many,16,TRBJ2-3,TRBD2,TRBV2,CASSSRAGGPSDTQYF,TGTGCCAGCAGTTCCAGAGCGGGGGGGCCATCAGATACGCAGTATTTT
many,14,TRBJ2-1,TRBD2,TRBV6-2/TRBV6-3,CASSYGRAYNEQFF,TGTGCCAGCAGTTACGGGAGGGCCTACAATGAGCAGTTCTTC
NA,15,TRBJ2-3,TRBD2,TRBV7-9,CASTQVSGSSDTQYF,TGTGCCAGCACCCAAGTTAGCGGGAGTTCAGATACGCAGTATTTT
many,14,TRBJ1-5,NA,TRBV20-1,CSARVLDSNQPQHF,TGCAGTGCTAGAGTACTCGATAGCAATCAGCCCCAGCATTTT
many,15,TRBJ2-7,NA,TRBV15,CATSRDSLGSYEQYF,TGTGCCACCAGCAGAGATTCTTTGGGATCCTACGAGCAGTACTTC
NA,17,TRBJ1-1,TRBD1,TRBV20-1,CSARDFSPDRGQGEAFF,TGCAGTGCTAGAGATTTTTCCCCCGACAGGGGGCAGGGTGAAGCTTTCTTT
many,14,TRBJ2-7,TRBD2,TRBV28,CASLSTSGSSEQYF,TGTGCCAGTCTATCGACTAGCGGGAGCAGCGAGCAGTACTTC
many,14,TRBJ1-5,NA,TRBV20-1,CSARQADGNQPQHF,TGCAGTGCTAGACAGGCGGACGGCAATCAGCCCCAGCATTTT
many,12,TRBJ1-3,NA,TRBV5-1,CASGEGGNTIYF,TGCGCCAGCGGTGAGGGTGGAAACACCATATATTTT
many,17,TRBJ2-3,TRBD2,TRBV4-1,CASSQGPSGGLTDTQYF,TGCGCCAGCAGCCAAGGGCCTAGCGGGGGCCTCACAGATACGCAGTATTTT
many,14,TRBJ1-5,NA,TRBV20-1,CSARGSYSNQPQHF,TGCAGTGCTAGGGGGTCCTATAGCAATCAGCCCCAGCATTTT
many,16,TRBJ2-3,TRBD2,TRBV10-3,CAIRRASGSGTDTQYF,TGTGCCATCAGGAGGGCTAGCGGGTCCGGCACAGATACGCAGTATTTT
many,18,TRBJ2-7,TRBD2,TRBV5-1,CASSLAGLAGGQAGEQYF,TGCGCCAGCAGCTTGGCTGGACTAGCGGGAGGGCAGGCGGGGGAGCAGTACTTC
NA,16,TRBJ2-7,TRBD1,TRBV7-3,CASSLTIGQVEYEQYF,TGTGCCAGCAGCTTAACTATTGGACAGGTCGAGTACGAGCAGTACTTC
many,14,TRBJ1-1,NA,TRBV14,CASSFAGGITEAFF,TGTGCCAGCAGCTTCGCGGGGGGCATCACTGAAGCTTTCTTT
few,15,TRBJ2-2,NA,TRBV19,CASRAAGGNTGELFF,TGTGCCAGTAGGGCGGCAGGCGGGAACACCGGGGAGCTGTTTTTT
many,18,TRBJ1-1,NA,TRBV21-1,CASSVRQGASSPNTEAFF,TGTGCCAGCAGCGTCAGACAGGGAGCTAGCTCTCCGAACACTGAAGCTTTCTTT
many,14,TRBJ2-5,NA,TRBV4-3,CASSQNRVQETQYF,TGCGCCAGCAGCCAAAACAGGGTCCAAGAGACCCAGTACTTC
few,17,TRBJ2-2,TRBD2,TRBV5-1,CASSGGTSGGFTGELFF,TGCGCCAGCAGCGGCGGGACTAGCGGGGGCTTTACCGGGGAGCTGTTTTTT
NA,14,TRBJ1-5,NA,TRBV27,CPSNFQGGNQPQHF,TGTCCCAGCAATTTCCAGGGTGGCAATCAGCCCCAGCATTTT